This note documents a single T cell receptor beta chain sequence. Recent vaccinations or acute infections were absent in the healthy HIV-negative adult donors. This sample stems from a study of shared clonotypes between healthy human individuals. The CDR3 totals 11 residues. The assay was immunoSEQ multiplex PCR, and TCRdb's table has in-frame clones only and misses some. The sample contains over a million clones, 60% to 80% of which appear only once. The TCR sequence derives from a man aged 18 to 29 in good health. V and J are TRBV21-1 and TRBJ2-7. TRBV21-1 has pseudogene status. Sequencing used memory CD4+ T cells sorted from blood. The subset is: CD45RA-negative fraction. For the CDR3, the DNA is TGTGCCAGCAGCAAAGGAGACGGATTATACTTC. Residues: CASSKGDGLYF.